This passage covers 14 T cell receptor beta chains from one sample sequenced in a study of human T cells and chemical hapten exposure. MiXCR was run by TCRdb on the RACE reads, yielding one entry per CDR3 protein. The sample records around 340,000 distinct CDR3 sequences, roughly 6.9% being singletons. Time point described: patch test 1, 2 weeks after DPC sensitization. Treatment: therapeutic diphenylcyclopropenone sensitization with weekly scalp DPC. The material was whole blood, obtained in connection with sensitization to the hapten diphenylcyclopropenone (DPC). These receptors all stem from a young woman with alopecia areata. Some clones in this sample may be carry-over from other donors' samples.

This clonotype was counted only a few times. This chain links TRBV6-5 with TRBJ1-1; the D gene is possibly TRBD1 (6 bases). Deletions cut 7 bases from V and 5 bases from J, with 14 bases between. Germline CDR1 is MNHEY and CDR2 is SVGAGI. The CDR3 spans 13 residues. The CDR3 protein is CASTQGRGTEAFF. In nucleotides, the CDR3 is TGTGCCAGCACCCAGGGGAGAGGGACTGAAGCTTTCTTT.

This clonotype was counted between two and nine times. The CDR3: CASSTGQSYGYTF. The CDR3 coding sequence is TGTGCCAGCAGCACTGGACAGAGCTATGGCTACACCTTC. The chain combines TRBV12-3 or TRBV12-4 with TRBJ1-2, with D possibly matching TRBD1 (6 bases). CDR3 size: 13 residues. V shed 6 bases and J shed 4 bases, with 12 bases lying between them.

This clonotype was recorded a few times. CDR3 protein: CSAPGTSGATYEQYF. DNA for the CDR3: TGCAGTGCTCCAGGAACTAGCGGGGCAACCTACGAGCAGTACTTC. The chain uses TRBV20-1 and TRBJ2-7, with 10 bases lining up with TRBD2. Looked up from germline, CDR1 is DFQATT and CDR2 is SNEGSKA (reference sequence). Germline trimming cut 5 bases from V and 2 bases from J; bases unmatched to any gene: 9. The CDR3 totals 15 residues.

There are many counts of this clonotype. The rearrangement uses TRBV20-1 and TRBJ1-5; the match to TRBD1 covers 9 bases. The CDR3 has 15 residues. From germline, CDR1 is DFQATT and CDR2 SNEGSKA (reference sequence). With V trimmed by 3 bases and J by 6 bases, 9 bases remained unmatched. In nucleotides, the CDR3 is TGCAGTGCTAGGGGGGACAGGGCCCTCGGTCAGCCCCAGCATTTT. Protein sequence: CSARGDRALGQPQHF.

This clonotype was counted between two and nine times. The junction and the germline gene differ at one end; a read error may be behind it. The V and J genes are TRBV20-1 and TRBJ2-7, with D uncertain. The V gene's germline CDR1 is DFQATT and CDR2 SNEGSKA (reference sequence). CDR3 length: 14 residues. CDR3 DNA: TGCAGTGCTAGGTGTAGGTGGCGGTACAGCTTCGCCCAGTTC. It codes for CSARCRWRYSFAQF.

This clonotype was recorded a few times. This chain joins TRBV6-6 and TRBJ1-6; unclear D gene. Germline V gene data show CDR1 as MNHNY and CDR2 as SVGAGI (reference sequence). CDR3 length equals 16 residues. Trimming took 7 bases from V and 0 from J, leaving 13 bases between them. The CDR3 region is CASIGRTSSYNSPLHF. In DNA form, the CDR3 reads TGTGCCAGCATCGGCAGAACGAGCTCCTATAATTCACCCCTCCACTTT.

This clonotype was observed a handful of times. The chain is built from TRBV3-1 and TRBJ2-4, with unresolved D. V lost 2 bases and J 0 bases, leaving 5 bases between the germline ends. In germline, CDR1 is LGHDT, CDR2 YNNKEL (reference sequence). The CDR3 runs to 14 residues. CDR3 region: CASSQPPAKNIQYF. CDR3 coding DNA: TGTGCCAGCAGCCAACCCCCAGCCAAAAACATTCAGTACTTC.

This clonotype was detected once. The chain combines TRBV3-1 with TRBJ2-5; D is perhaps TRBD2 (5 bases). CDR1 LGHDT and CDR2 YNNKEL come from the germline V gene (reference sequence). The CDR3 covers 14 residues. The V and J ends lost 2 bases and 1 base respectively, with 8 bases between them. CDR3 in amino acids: CASSQFGVQETQYF. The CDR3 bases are TGTGCCAGCAGCCAATTCGGGGTCCAAGAGACCCAGTACTTC.

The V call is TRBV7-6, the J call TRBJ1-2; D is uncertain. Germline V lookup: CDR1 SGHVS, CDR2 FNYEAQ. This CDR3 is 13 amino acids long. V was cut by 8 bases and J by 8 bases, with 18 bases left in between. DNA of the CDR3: TGTGCCAGCTCCGAGTTGAGGGCGGACGGCTACACCTTC. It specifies CASSELRADGYTF.

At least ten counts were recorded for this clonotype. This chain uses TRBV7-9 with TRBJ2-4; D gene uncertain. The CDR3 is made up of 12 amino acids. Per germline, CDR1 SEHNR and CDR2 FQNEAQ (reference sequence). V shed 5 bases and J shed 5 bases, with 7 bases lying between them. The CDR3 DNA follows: TGTGCCAGCAGCCCCTATGAAAACATTCAGTACTTC. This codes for CASSPYENIQYF.

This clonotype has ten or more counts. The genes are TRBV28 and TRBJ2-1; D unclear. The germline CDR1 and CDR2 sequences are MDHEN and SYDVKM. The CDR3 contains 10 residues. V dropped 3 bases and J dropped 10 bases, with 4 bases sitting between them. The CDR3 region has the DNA TGTGCCAGCAGTTTTAGAGAGCAGTTCTTC. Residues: CASSFREQFF.

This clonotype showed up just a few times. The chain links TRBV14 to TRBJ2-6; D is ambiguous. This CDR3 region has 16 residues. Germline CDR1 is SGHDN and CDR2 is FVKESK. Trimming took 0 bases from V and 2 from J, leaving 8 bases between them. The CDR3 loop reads CASSQDVGTGANVLTF. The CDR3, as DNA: TGTGCCAGCAGCCAAGATGTGGGTACTGGGGCCAACGTCCTGACTTTC.

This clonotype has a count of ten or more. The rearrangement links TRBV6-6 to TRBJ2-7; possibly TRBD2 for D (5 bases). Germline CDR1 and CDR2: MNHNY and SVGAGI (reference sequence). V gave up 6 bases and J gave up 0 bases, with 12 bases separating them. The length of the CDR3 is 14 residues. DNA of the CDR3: TGTGCCAGCAGGAATGGACTGCACTCCTACGAGCAGTACTTC. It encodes CASRNGLHSYEQYF.

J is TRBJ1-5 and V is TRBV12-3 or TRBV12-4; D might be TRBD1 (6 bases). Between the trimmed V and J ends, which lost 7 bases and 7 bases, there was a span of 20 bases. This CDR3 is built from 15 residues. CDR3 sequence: CASTVSEGGNQPQHF. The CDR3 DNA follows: TGTGCCAGCACCGTGTCGGAAGGGGGGAACCAGCCCCAGCATTTT.